What follows are 15 T cell receptor beta chains derived from one specimen sequenced in a study of T-cell memory formation after mild COVID-19. TCRdb used MiXCR to reprocess the 5' RACE reads, holding one entry per CDR3 protein. Counted here are 300,000 to 350,000 distinct CDR3 sequences, roughly a fifth occurring once; the ten biggest clones make up roughly 21%. The sequenced sample consisted of PBMCs or a T cell subset sorted from them (not recorded which). These receptors were collected from a man aged 18 to 29 who had mild COVID-19 (a few samples of this study predate the infection). Cell type and time point are not known.

This clonotype appeared a few times. The chain combines TRBV10-3 with TRBJ2-6; no clear D gene. V shed 0 bases and J shed 1 base, with 4 bases lying between them. Germline CDR1 reads ENHRY; CDR2 reads SYGVKD. The CDR3 length is 15 residues. CDR3 nucleotide sequence: TGTGCCATCAGTGAGTCGGGGTCTGGGGCCAACGTCCTGACTTTC. It yields the protein CAISESGSGANVLTF.

This clonotype was detected only a few times. This rearrangement joins TRBV5-1 to TRBJ2-2; D tentatively reads TRBD1 or TRBD2 (5 bases each). The germline gives CDR1 SGHRS, CDR2 YFSETQ. The CDR3 is 14 residues long. Between the trimmed V and J ends, which lost 3 bases and 7 bases, there was a span of 13 bases. The CDR3 DNA follows: TGCGCCAGCAGCTCCCAGGGAGCTGTCGGGGAGCTGTTTTTT. Encoded protein: CASSSQGAVGELFF. The full variable domain, rest sourced from reference TRBV5-1 and TRBJ2-2, is KAGVTQTPRYLIKTRGQQVTLSCSPISGHRSVSWYQQTPGQGLQFLFEYFSETQRNKGNFPGRFSGRQFSNSRSEMNVSTLELGDSALYLCASSSQGAVGELFFGEGSRLTVL.

As DNA, the CDR3 is TGTGCCAGCAGTTCCCCCAGAGGGGGCCGAGGAGATACGCAGTATTTT. Translation gives CASSSPRGGRGDTQYF. The rearrangement uses TRBV6-2 or TRBV6-3 and TRBJ2-3; 7 bases agree with TRBD1. V shed 4 bases and J 5 bases; nucleotides not matched to a gene: 12. Germline-derived CDR1 and CDR2 are MNHEY and SVGEGT. The CDR3 contains 16 residues.

This clonotype has only a few counts. This chain joins TRBV6-2 or TRBV6-3 and TRBJ2-3; D possibly corresponds to TRBD2 (5 bases). The germline V gene encodes CDR1 MNHEY and CDR2 SVGEGT. The CDR3 is 15 residues long. Between the trimmed V and J ends, which lost 2 bases and 2 bases, there was a span of 11 bases. DNA of the CDR3: TGTGCCAGCAGTTACGGGGAGACTTCCACAGATACGCAGTATTTT. This sequence encodes CASSYGETSTDTQYF.

The rearrangement links TRBV29-1 to TRBJ2-3; 8 bases fit TRBD1. V dropped 6 bases and J dropped 4; count of bases not matched to a gene: 6. Germline V gene data show CDR1 as SQVTM and CDR2 as ANQGSEA. This CDR3 has 13 residues. The CDR3 loop is CSVDPTGADTQYF. CDR3 nucleotides: TGCAGCGTCGACCCGACAGGGGCAGATACGCAGTATTTT.

This clonotype was counted only a few times. The V and J genes are TRBV7-9 and TRBJ2-7; 7 bases fit TRBD1. V lost 5 bases, J lost 3 bases, and 7 bases stayed unmatched. Germline values: CDR1 SEHNR, CDR2 FQNEAQ (reference sequence). This CDR3 spans 14 amino acids. Written as DNA, the CDR3 is TGTGCCAGCAGCCTCACCACAGGGGACTACGAGCAGTACTTC. As protein: CASSLTTGDYEQYF. The whole variable domain, remainder taken from reference TRBV7-9 and TRBJ2-7, is DTGVSQNPRHKITKRGQNVTFRCDPISEHNRLYWYRQTLGQGPEFLTYFQNEAQLEKSRLLSDRFSAERPKGSFSTLEIQRTEQGDSAMYLCASSLTTGDYEQYFGPGTRLTVT.

The chain is built from TRBV7-2 and TRBJ1-2; D uncertain. CDR1 and CDR2 (germline): SGHTA, FQGNSA. The germline V and J ends were trimmed by 5 bases and 4 bases, with 14 bases remaining between them. The length of the CDR3 is 14 residues. The CDR3 protein is CASSASGEFYGYTF. CDR3 in DNA: TGTGCCAGCAGCGCTAGCGGGGAATTCTATGGCTACACCTTC.

In this sample, this clonotype turned up a few times. V and J are TRBV19 and TRBJ1-1, with no clear D. The germline V and J ends were trimmed by 3 bases and 0 bases, with 11 bases remaining between them. Germline V gene sequence: CDR1 LNHDA, CDR2 SQIVND (reference sequence). This CDR3 contains 15 residues. The CDR3 DNA reads as TGTGCCAGTAGTATCTCTTTAGTGTTGAACACTGAAGCTTTCTTT. Protein sequence: CASSISLVLNTEAFF.

The table lists this clonotype with a few counts. The genes are TRBV7-9 and TRBJ2-7; D not resolved. CDR1 is SEHNR and CDR2 is FQNEAQ in the germline V gene (reference sequence). With 3 bases removed from V and 2 bases from J, the gap between germline ends came to 14 bases. This CDR3 is built from 15 residues. The CDR3 sequence: CASSLEIFAPYEQYF. As DNA, the CDR3 is TGTGCCAGCAGCTTGGAGATCTTTGCCCCCTACGAGCAGTACTTC. The whole variable domain, remainder taken from reference TRBV7-9 and TRBJ2-7, is DTGVSQNPRHKITKRGQNVTFRCDPISEHNRLYWYRQTLGQGPEFLTYFQNEAQLEKSRLLSDRFSAERPKGSFSTLEIQRTEQGDSAMYLCASSLEIFAPYEQYFGPGTRLTVT.

This chain uses TRBV25-1 with TRBJ1-2, with D unclear. The CDR3 consists of 16 residues. Germline loops: CDR1 MGHDK, CDR2 SYGVNS. Trimming removed 6 bases at V and 6 bases at J, with 23 bases between. As DNA, the CDR3 is TGTGCCAGCAGCCCCAAAGCTTGGACCCCGATGCATGGCTACACCTTC. This gives the protein CASSPKAWTPMHGYTF.

The chain has TRBV2 and TRBJ2-7, with D perhaps matching TRBD1 (6 bases). Per germline, CDR1 SNHLY and CDR2 FYNNEI. This CDR3 is 15 amino acids long. V lost 4 bases, J lost 1 base, and 14 bases lay in between. The CDR3 DNA follows: TGTGCCAGCAGTGGCCGGACAGTTGATTCCTACGAGCAGTACTTC. Its protein is CASSGRTVDSYEQYF.

The chain has TRBV12-3 or TRBV12-4 and TRBJ1-1, with unresolved D. V dropped 4 bases and J dropped 6 bases, with 3 bases sitting between them. The CDR3 is 10 residues long. Written as DNA, the CDR3 is TGTGCCAGCAGTTATCCTGAAGCTTTCTTT. It specifies CASSYPEAFF.

V usage is TRBV6-5 and J usage is TRBJ2-7; either TRBD1 or TRBD2 may fit D (5 bases each). From germline, CDR1 is MNHEY and CDR2 SVGAGI. Trimming shortened V by 2 bases and J by 0 bases, and 8 bases separated the two germline ends. This CDR3 contains 14 residues. The CDR3 DNA reads as TGTGCCAGCAGTTACGGGGGATTCTCCTACGAGCAGTACTTC. Residues: CASSYGGFSYEQYF.

This clonotype showed up just a few times. This chain joins TRBV20-1 and TRBJ1-1, with D perhaps matching TRBD1 (6 bases). Trimming stripped 4 bases from V and 6 bases from J, with 18 bases between. The CDR3 runs to 14 residues. The germline V gene has CDR1 DFQATT and CDR2 SNEGSKA (reference sequence). CDR3 loop: CSAKHTRGMSEAFF. DNA of the CDR3: TGCAGTGCTAAACACACAAGGGGGATGTCTGAAGCTTTCTTT.

This clonotype was seen just once. The rearrangement joins TRBV7-8 to TRBJ1-6; D not certain. V was cut by 2 bases and J by 10 bases, with 18 bases left in between. This CDR3 has 16 residues. The germline V gene has CDR1 SGHVS and CDR2 FQNEAQ. Here the CDR3 DNA reads TGTGCCAGCAGCTTACTCGTCAGCAGAGGGAGGTCACCCCTCCACTTT. Its protein is CASSLLVSRGRSPLHF. The full variable domain, rest sourced from reference TRBV7-8 and TRBJ1-6, is GAGVSQSPRYKVAKRGQDVALRCDPISGHVSLFWYQQALGQGPEFLTYFQNEAQLDKSGLPSDRFFAERPEGSVSTLKIQRTQQEDSAVYLCASSLLVSRGRSPLHFGNGTRLTVT.